The 19 T cell receptor beta chains listed next were all sequenced from one sample in a study of regulatory T cells in long-lasting Graves disease. The sample's time point: persistent/refractory GD, antithyroid drugs over 5 years with positive TRAb. From PBMCs, RNA was extracted and then used to make the TCR library. Construction of TCR beta libraries relied on iRepertoire HTBI primers and on Arm-PCR targeting CDR3 regions. TCRdb ran MiXCR on the multiplex PCR reads and lists one entry per CDR3 protein. The data contain 500,000 to 700,000 distinct CDR3 sequences, 30% of them singletons. The sequencing used peripheral blood mononuclear cells (PBMCs), collected when the disease was refractory, from a patient treated with antithyroid drugs. The receptors here all came from a female donor with Graves disease.

The chain carries TRBV15 and TRBJ2-1; TRBD2 matches at 12 bases. Germline CDR1 reads LNHNV; CDR2 reads YYDKDF (reference sequence). V lost 2 bases to trimming and J lost 5 bases; unmatched junction nucleotides: 4. CDR3 length: 16 residues. For the CDR3, the DNA is TGTGCCACCAGCAGACCGGGACTAGCGGGCAACAATGAGCAGTTCTTC. As protein: CATSRPGLAGNNEQFF.

V gene TRBV7-9 combines with J gene TRBJ2-5, with 9 bases lining up with TRBD1. Germline V gives CDR1 SEHNR, CDR2 FQNEAQ (reference sequence). CDR3 size: 14 residues. V shed 3 bases, J shed 5 bases, and the junction held 4 bases outside the gene matches. CDR3 DNA: TGTGCCAGCAGCTTCACAGGGGGCTCGGAGACCCAGTACTTC. The encoded protein is CASSFTGGSETQYF.

The chain has TRBV10-3 and TRBJ1-2; a possible D gene is TRBD1 (5 bases). The CDR3 has 16 amino acids. The V and J ends lost 2 bases and 0 bases respectively, with 13 bases between them. Germline lookup yields CDR1 ENHRY and CDR2 SYGVKD. CDR3 nucleotide sequence: TGTGCCATCAGTGAGACCGAGACAGTTCCTAACTATGGCTACACCTTC. This gives the protein CAISETETVPNYGYTF.

V usage is TRBV29-1 and J usage is TRBJ2-2; D gene unclear. V was trimmed by 0 bases and J by 6 bases, leaving 8 bases between them. From germline, CDR1 is SQVTM and CDR2 ANQGSEA. The CDR3 has 13 residues. The CDR3 bases are TGCAGCGTTGAAGACGTCAGGTCCGGGGAGCTGTTTTTT. This codes for CSVEDVRSGELFF.

A few counts support this clonotype. The V call is TRBV7-2, the J call TRBJ2-7; no reliable D call. Between the trimmed V and J ends, which lost 1 base and 3 bases, there was a span of 7 bases. CDR3 size: 13 residues. In germline, CDR1 is SGHTA, CDR2 FQGNSA. The CDR3 nucleotides are TGTGCCAGCAGCTTAGTGGGGATCTACGAGCAGTACTTC. Translated, it gives CASSLVGIYEQYF.

This clonotype was counted many times. This chain connects TRBV2 to TRBJ2-5, with D perhaps being TRBD1 or TRBD2 (6 bases each). Trimming left V 5 bases short and J 5 bases short, with 15 bases between. Germline V CDR1 and CDR2: SNHLY, FYNNEI. This CDR3 is built from 14 residues. CDR3 DNA sequence: TGTGCCAGCAGTCCTTCGCGGAGGGGGGAGACCCAGTACTTC. Protein product: CASSPSRRGETQYF. The full variable domain, with the rest looked up from reference TRBV2 and TRBJ2-5, is EPEVTQTPSHQVTQMGQEVILRCVPISNHLYFYWYRQILGQKVEFLVSFYNNEISEKSEIFDDQFSVERPDGSNFTLKIRSTKLEDSAMYFCASSPSRRGETQYFGPGTRLLVL.

As to this clonotype: The germline gene is not matched at one end of the junction; a read error may be the cause. The chain has TRBV29-1 and TRBJ1-2; D remains unclear. Germline CDR1 and CDR2: SQVTM and ANQGSEA. This CDR3 contains 14 residues. Written as DNA, the CDR3 is TGCAGCGTTGATGTAAGGCCGGGAACGGGTGGCTATACCTTC. Translation: CSVDVRPGTGGYTF.

The V call is TRBV7-9, the J call TRBJ1-1, with D unclear. The CDR3 runs to 14 residues. The germline V gene encodes CDR1 SEHNR and CDR2 FQNEAQ (reference sequence). Trimming removed 1 base from V and 4 bases from J, with 10 bases in between. This CDR3 is CASSLDGLTTEAFF. CDR3 in DNA: TGTGCCAGCAGCTTAGATGGGTTGACCACTGAAGCTTTCTTT.

The chain couples TRBV5-1 to TRBJ2-7, with TRBD2 matching over 11 bases. The germline gives CDR1 SGHRS, CDR2 YFSETQ. The ends lost 0 bases at V and 6 bases at J; junction bases unmatched: 2. This CDR3 is built from 14 residues. CDR3 nucleotide sequence: TGCGCCAGCAGCTTGGGACTAGCGGGGCTCGAGCAGTACTTC. The encoded protein is CASSLGLAGLEQYF. Using reference TRBV5-1 and TRBJ2-7 for the parts outside the CDR3, the full variable domain is KAGVTQTPRYLIKTRGQQVTLSCSPISGHRSVSWYQQTPGQGLQFLFEYFSETQRNKGNFPGRFSGRQFSNSRSEMNVSTLELGDSALYLCASSLGLAGLEQYFGPGTRLTVT.

The chain recombines TRBV7-2 with TRBJ1-5, with 7 bases fitting TRBD1. Germline V gives CDR1 SGHTA, CDR2 FQGNSA. The CDR3 extends over 18 amino acids. V lost 5 bases and J lost 0; bases outside the gene matches: 13. DNA for the CDR3: TGTGCCAGCAGCACTTCATGGGACAGCCGATATAGCAATCAGCCCCAGCATTTT. Its translation: CASSTSWDSRYSNQPQHF.

At least ten counts were recorded for this clonotype. The chain combines TRBV2 with TRBJ1-2; D is uncertain. Germline V gene lookup returns CDR1 SNHLY and CDR2 FYNNEI. Trimming removed 2 bases at V and 4 bases at J, with 20 bases between. There are 17 residues in the CDR3. The CDR3 bases are TGTGCCAGCAGTGAAAATATGCGTGGTCAGTTCGTCTATGGCTACACCTTC. Amino acid sequence: CASSENMRGQFVYGYTF.

The chain recombines TRBV2 with TRBJ2-5; either TRBD1 or TRBD2 may fit D (5 bases each). V was trimmed by 6 bases and J by 0 bases, leaving 23 bases between them. The length of the CDR3 is 18 residues. In germline, CDR1 is SNHLY, CDR2 FYNNEI. The CDR3 region is CASSSRQLGPRHQETQYF. CDR3 coding DNA: TGTGCCAGCAGCTCAAGACAGTTGGGACCGCGCCACCAAGAGACCCAGTACTTC.

This clonotype came up a few times. The genes are TRBV6-5 and TRBJ1-1; perhaps TRBD1 as D (5 bases). The CDR3 contains 18 residues. The V end was cut by 2 bases, the J end by 1 base, with 20 bases between. CDR1 is MNHEY, CDR2 SVGAGI, per germline. DNA of the CDR3: TGTGCCAGCAGTTACGGAGGGCCATGGGGGGGGGGGAACACTGAAGCTTTCTTT. Its protein product is CASSYGGPWGGGNTEAFF.

This clonotype was seen only once. One end of the junction does not line up with germline, which may come from a read error. This chain links TRBV28 with TRBJ1-1; possibly TRBD1 for D (6 bases). The CDR3 covers 14 residues. Per germline, CDR1 MDHEN and CDR2 SYDVKM. The CDR3 DNA reads TGTGCCAGCAGAAAAGGGGGGGGCCGGACTGAAGCTTCCTTT. It encodes CASRKGGGRTEASF.

The table lists this clonotype with a few counts. The V and J genes are TRBV11-2 and TRBJ2-7, with a possible D match to TRBD2 (7 bases). Germline CDR1 and CDR2: SGHAT and FQNNGV. The CDR3 spans 16 residues. Between the trimmed V and J ends, which lost 1 base and 2 bases, there was a span of 15 bases. CDR3 region: CASSLGGGPPTYEQYF. The CDR3 bases are TGTGCCAGCAGCTTAGGGGGGGGCCCTCCAACCTACGAGCAGTACTTC. Together with reference TRBV11-2 and TRBJ2-7, the CDR3 gives the full variable domain: EAGVAQSPRYKIIEKRQSVAFWCNPISGHATLYWYQQILGQGPKLLIQFQNNGVVDDSQLPKDRFSAERLKGVDSTLKIQPAKLEDSAVYLCASSLGGGPPTYEQYFGPGTRLTVT.

This rearrangement joins TRBV6-1 to TRBJ1-1; D may be TRBD1 (5 bases). Germline V lookup: CDR1 MNHNS, CDR2 SASEGT. The CDR3 runs to 13 residues. V lost 7 bases and J lost 7, with 16 bases in between. CDR3 region: CASTSTVRGEAFF. The CDR3 DNA is TGTGCCAGCACCTCGACAGTTCGGGGTGAAGCTTTCTTT.

The chain employs TRBV20-1 and TRBJ2-4, with 7 bases identical to TRBD2. The CDR3 spans 15 residues. The ends lost 6 bases at V and 3 bases at J; junction bases unmatched: 11. The germline CDR1 and CDR2 sequences are DFQATT and SNEGSKA (reference sequence). CDR3 residues: CSATLGGLGKNIQYF. The CDR3 bases are TGCAGTGCAACCCTCGGGGGGTTAGGCAAAAACATTCAGTACTTC.

Many counts were recorded for this clonotype. The chain recombines TRBV12-3 or TRBV12-4 with TRBJ2-4, with 7 bases fitting TRBD2. The CDR3 consists of 16 residues. The ends lost 2 bases at V and 1 base at J; junction bases unmatched: 5. The CDR3 sequence is CASSLLGGVAKNIQYF. The CDR3 DNA reads TGTGCCAGCAGTTTATTGGGGGGGGTTGCCAAAAACATTCAGTACTTC.

V gene TRBV27 combines with J gene TRBJ2-1; D is unclear. The CDR3 has 15 residues. V dropped 0 bases and J dropped 0 bases, with 6 bases sitting between them. The germline CDR1 and CDR2 sequences are MNHEY and SMNVEV (reference sequence). This CDR3 is CASSLSTYSYNEQFF. The CDR3 DNA is TGTGCCAGCAGTTTATCGACTTACTCCTACAATGAGCAGTTCTTC.